The present T cell receptor beta chain was sequenced within a study of CD8 T cells in cerebrospinal fluid in Alzheimer's disease. TCRdb re-analyzed the 10x single-cell sequencing reads; it lists each CDR3 protein once, without DNA. The table counts 1,300 to 1,500 distinct CDR3 sequences; 4.5% to 7% lies in the top ten. This clonotype registers medium-sized by frequency. The CDR3 covers 14 residues. CDR1 is MDHEN and CDR2 is SYDVKM in the germline V gene. Sequencing was carried out using cerebrospinal fluid. The chain carries TRBV28 and TRBJ1-3. The TCR was taken from a human donor with Alzheimer's disease. The CDR3 region is CASSEVSSGNTIYF.